The 3 T cell receptor beta chains below come from one sample, sequenced in a study of blood T cell repertoires in COVID-19. The assay was immunoSEQ multiplex PCR, and TCRdb's table has in-frame clones only and misses some. The table records a few hundred thousand clones, 89% of them present only once. The sample was peripheral blood. These receptors all come from a woman in her 30s with COVID-19, enrolled during active disease.

This chain connects TRBV9 to TRBJ1-6; D call uncertain. The V gene's germline CDR1 is SGDLS and CDR2 YYNGEE. There are 16 residues in the CDR3. V was cut by 5 bases and J by 7 bases, with 19 bases left in between. CDR3 amino acids: CASREGSGVRNSPLHF. In nucleotides, the CDR3 is TGTGCCAGCAGGGAAGGGAGTGGGGTTCGCAATTCACCCCTCCACTTT.

This chain links TRBV5-1 with TRBJ2-7; 7 bases are shared with TRBD2. The CDR3 totals 14 residues. Germline values: CDR1 SGHRS, CDR2 YFSETQ. The J segment lost 3 bases and the V segment lost 2 bases, leaving 5 bases of the junction unmatched. This chain's CDR3 is CASSLQGRDYEQYF. Here the CDR3 DNA reads TGCGCCAGCAGCTTACAAGGGAGGGACTACGAGCAGTACTTC.

V usage is TRBV28 and J usage is TRBJ1-6, with 9 positions matching TRBD1. Trimming at V came to 11 bases and at J to 9 bases, leaving 5 bases not matched to a gene. The CDR3 runs 12 residues. Germline V gene lookup returns CDR1 MDHEN and CDR2 SYDVKM. CDR3 residues: CAVRDRASPLHF. CDR3 DNA sequence: TGTGCCGTCCGGGACAGGGCTTCACCCCTCCACTTT.